This T cell receptor beta chain was sequenced during a study of T cells after posttransplantation cyclophosphamide. Study conclusions and caveats: Blood and skin or GI T cell repertoires showed limited TRB overlap. Donor CD8+ memory clones often dominated recipient blood repertoires at later times. TRB clonality was highly associated with recipient CMV seropositivity and reactivation.

The V gene's germline CDR1 is PRHDT and CDR2 FYEKMQ (reference sequence). The CDR3 length is 16 residues. The V segment lost 4 bases and the J segment 1 base; nucleotides outside the gene matches: 2. The table came from immunoSEQ multiplex PCR; TCRdb's copy has only in-frame clones and leaves some out. The sample has around 13,000 clones, about four fifths seen once. Peripheral blood was collected from the related graft donor on the marrow donation day. Concerning this clone: Its antigen is as yet unknown.

Sequencing was carried out using memory CD4+ T cells sorted from PBMCs. The sequence was collected from a man aged 45-65 years in good health, CMV-negative, and a related stem cell transplant donor. The chain uses TRBV13 and TRBJ2-4; 12 nucleotides agree with TRBD2. CDR3 sequence (DNA): TGTGCCAGCAGCTCCGGACTAGCGGGGGCCAAAAACATTCAGTACTTC. Amino acid sequence: CASSSGLAGAKNIQYF.